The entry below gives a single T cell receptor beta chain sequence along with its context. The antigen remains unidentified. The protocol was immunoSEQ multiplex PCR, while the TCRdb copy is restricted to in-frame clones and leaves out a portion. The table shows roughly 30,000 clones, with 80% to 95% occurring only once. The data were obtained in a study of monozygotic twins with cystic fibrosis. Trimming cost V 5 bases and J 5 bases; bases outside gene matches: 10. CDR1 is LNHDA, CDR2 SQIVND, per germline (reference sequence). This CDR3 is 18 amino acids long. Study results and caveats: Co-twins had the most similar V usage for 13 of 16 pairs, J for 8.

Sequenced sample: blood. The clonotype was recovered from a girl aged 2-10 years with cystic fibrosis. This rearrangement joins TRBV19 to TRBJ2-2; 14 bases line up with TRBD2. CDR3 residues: CASSPRLAGGVLTGELFF. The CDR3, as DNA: TGTGCCAGTAGTCCCAGACTAGCGGGAGGGGTATTAACCGGGGAGCTGTTTTTT.